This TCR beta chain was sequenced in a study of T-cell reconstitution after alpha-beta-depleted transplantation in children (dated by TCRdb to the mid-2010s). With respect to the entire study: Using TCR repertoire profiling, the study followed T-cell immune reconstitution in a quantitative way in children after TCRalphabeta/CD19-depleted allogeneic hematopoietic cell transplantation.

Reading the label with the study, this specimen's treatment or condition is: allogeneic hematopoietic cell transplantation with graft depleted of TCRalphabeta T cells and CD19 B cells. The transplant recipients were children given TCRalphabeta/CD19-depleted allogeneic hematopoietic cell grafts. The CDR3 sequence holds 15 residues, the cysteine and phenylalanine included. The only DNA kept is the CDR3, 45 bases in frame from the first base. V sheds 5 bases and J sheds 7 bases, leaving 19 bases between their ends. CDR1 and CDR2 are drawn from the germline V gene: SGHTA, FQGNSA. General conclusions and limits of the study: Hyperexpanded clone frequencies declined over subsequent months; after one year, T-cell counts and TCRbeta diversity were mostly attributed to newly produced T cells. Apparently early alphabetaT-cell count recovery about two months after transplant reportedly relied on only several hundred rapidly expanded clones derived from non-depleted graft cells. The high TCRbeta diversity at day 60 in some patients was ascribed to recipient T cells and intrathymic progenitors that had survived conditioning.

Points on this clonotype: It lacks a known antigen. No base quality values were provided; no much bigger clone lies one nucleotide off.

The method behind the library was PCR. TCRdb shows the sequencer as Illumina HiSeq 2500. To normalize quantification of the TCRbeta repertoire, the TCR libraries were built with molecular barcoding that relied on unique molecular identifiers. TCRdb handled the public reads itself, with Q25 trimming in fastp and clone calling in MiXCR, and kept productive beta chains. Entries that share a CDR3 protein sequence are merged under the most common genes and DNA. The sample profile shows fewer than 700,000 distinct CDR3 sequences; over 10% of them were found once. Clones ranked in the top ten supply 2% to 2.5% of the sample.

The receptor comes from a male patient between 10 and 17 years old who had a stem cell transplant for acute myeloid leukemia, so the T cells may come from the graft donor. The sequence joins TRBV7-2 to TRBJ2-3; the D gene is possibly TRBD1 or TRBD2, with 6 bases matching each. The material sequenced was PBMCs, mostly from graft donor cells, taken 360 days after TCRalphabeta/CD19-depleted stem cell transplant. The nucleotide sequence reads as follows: TGTGCCAGCAGCCTCCCGACTAGGGGGGCGAATACGCAGTATTTT. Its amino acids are CASSLPTRGANTQYF.